This record covers a single T cell receptor (beta chain). Random hexamers primed reverse transcription of about 0.5 to 1 ug RNA. Amplification of TCR beta CDR3 by immunoSEQ multiplex PCR spanned 54 Vbeta and 13 Jbeta. Each CDR3 protein gets one entry after TCRdb re-called the immunoSEQ multiplex PCR reads with MiXCR. The sample consists of 150,000 to 200,000 distinct CDR3 sequences, 93% of them appearing once. The data derive from a study of CD8 T cells in Susac syndrome. The CD8+ and CD4+ T cells were isolated magnetically using a negative isolation approach, whereas the TEMRA cells were enriched by FACS. CDR1 and CDR2 (germline): SGHRS, YFSETQ. V was cut by 3 bases and J by 8 bases, with 9 bases left in between. CDR3 length: 13 residues.

Material for sequencing was CD4+ T cells from PBMCs. V and J are TRBV5-1 and TRBJ1-6, with D unresolved. This TCR was sampled from a human donor in good health. The DNA for the CDR3 is TGCGCCAGCAGCTGGGTATTTGATTCACCCCTCCACTTT. Translated: CASSWVFDSPLHF.